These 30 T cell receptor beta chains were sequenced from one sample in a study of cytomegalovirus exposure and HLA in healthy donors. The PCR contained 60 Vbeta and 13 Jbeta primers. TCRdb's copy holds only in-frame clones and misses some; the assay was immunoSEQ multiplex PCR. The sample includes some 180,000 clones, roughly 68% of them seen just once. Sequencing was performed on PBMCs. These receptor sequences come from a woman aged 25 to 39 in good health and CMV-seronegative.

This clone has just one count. CDR3 amino acids: CASSLTPGSGNTIYF. CDR3 DNA sequence: TGTGCCAGCAGCTTAACCCCGGGGTCTGGAAACACCATATATTTT. This chain uses TRBV7-3 with TRBJ1-3; D is unclear. The V gene lost 0 bases and the J gene lost 1 base, with 7 bases spanning the gap. The CDR3 has 15 amino acids. The V gene's germline CDR1 is SGHTA and CDR2 FQGTGA.

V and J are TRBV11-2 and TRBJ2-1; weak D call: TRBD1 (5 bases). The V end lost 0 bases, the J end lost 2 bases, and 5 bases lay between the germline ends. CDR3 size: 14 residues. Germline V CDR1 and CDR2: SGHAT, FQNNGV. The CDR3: CASSLEGPYNEQFF. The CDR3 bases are TGTGCCAGCAGCTTAGAGGGGCCCTACAATGAGCAGTTCTTC.

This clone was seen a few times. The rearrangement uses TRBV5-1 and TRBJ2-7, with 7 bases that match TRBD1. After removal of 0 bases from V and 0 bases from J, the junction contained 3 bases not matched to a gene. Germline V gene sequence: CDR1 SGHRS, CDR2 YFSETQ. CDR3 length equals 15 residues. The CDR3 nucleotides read TGCGCCAGCAGCTTGGGGGACAGAACCTCCTACGAGCAGTACTTC. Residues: CASSLGDRTSYEQYF.

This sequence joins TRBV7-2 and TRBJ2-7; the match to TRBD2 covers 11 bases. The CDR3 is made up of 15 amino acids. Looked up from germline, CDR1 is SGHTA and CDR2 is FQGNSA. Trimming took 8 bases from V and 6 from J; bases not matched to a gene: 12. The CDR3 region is CASAPGSGRAGEQYF. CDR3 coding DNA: TGTGCCAGCGCACCGGGTAGCGGGAGGGCCGGCGAGCAGTACTTC.

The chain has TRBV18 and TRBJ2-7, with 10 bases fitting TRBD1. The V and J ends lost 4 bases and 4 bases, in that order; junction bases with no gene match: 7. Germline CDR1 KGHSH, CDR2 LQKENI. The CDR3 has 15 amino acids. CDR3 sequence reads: CASSQSGGQGYEQYF. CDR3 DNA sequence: TGTGCCAGCTCACAATCCGGGGGACAGGGGTACGAGCAGTACTTC.

CDR3 nucleotides: TGCGCCAGCAGCTTGGGGGACAGGGCTAAGGAGCAGTACTTC. Protein sequence: CASSLGDRAKEQYF. The chain couples TRBV5-1 to TRBJ2-7, with 9 bases identical to TRBD1. The germline CDR1 and CDR2 sequences are SGHRS and YFSETQ. Losses at the gene ends were 0 bases for V and 7 bases for J; bases not matched to a gene: 5. The CDR3 extends over 14 amino acids.

DNA of the CDR3: TGTGCCAGCAGTGAGAGCGTAACAAACTATGGCTACACCTTC. This sequence encodes CASSESVTNYGYTF. The chain uses TRBV6-5 and TRBJ1-2; no reliable D call. CDR1 is MNHEY and CDR2 is SVGAGI in the germline V gene. The CDR3 extends over 14 amino acids. V gave up 5 bases and J gave up 2 bases, with 12 bases separating them.

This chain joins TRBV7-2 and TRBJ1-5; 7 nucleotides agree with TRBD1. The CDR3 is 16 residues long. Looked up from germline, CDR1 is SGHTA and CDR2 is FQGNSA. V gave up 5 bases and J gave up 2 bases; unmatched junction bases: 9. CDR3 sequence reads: CASSILTGLGNQPQHF. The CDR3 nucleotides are TGTGCCAGCAGCATACTGACAGGGCTTGGCAATCAGCCCCAGCATTTT.

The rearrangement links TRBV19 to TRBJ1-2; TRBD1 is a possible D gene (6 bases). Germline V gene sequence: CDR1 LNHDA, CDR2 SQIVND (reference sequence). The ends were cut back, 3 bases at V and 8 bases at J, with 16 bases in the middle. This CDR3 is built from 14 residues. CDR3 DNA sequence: TGTGCCAGTAGTATGGTCCCGGGACAACCCGGCTACACCTTC. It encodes CASSMVPGQPGYTF.

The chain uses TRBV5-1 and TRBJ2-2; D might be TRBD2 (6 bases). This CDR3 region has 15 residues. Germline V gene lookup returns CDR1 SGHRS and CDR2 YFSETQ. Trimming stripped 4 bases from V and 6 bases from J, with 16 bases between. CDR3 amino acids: CASSTGLRYAGELFF. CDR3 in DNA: TGCGCCAGCAGCACGGGACTTCGATACGCCGGGGAGCTGTTTTTT. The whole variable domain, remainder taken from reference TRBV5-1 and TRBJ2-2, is KAGVTQTPRYLIKTRGQQVTLSCSPISGHRSVSWYQQTPGQGLQFLFEYFSETQRNKGNFPGRFSGRQFSNSRSEMNVSTLELGDSALYLCASSTGLRYAGELFFGEGSRLTVL.

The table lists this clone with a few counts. The DNA of the CDR3 is TGTGCCAGCAGCTTAGCGACAGATCTTCTCCACTTT. This codes for CASSLATDLLHF. The chain has TRBV13 and TRBJ1-6; D might be TRBD1 (5 bases). Germline V lookup: CDR1 PRHDT, CDR2 FYEKMQ (reference sequence). Trimming took off 1 base at V and 16 bases at J, with 11 bases between the two ends. CDR3 length: 12 residues. Using reference TRBV13 and TRBJ1-6 for the parts outside the CDR3, the full variable domain is AAGVIQSPRHLIKEKRETATLKCYPIPRHDTVYWYQQGPGQDPQFLISFYEKMQSDKGSIPDRFSAQQFSDYHSELNMSSLELGDSALYFCASSLATDLLHFGNGTRLTVT.

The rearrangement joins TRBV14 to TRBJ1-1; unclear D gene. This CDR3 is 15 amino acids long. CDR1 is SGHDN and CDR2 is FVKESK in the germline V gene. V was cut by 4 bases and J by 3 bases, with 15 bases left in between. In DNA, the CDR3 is TGTGCCAGCAGCCCTATCGGGTGGTACGACACTGAAGCTTTCTTT. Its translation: CASSPIGWYDTEAFF.

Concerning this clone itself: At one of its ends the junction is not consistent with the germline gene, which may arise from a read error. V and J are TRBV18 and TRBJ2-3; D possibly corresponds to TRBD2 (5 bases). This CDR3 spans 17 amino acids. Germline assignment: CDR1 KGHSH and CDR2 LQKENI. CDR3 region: CASSPQFDERFTDTQYF. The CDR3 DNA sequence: TGTGCCAGCTCGCCACAGTTCGATGAGCGGTTCACAGATACGCAGTATTTT.

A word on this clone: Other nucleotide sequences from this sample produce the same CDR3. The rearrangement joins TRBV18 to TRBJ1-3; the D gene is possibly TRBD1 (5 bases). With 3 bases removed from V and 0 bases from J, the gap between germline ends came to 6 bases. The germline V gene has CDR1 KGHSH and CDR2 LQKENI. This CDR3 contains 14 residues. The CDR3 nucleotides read TGTGCCAGCTCACCGCAGGGCTCTGGAAACACCATATATTTT. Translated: CASSPQGSGNTIYF.

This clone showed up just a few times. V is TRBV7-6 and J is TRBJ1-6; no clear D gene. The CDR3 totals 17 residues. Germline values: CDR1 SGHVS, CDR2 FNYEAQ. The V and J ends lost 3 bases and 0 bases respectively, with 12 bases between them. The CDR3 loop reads CASSLSSRSSYNSPLHF. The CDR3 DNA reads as TGTGCCAGCAGCTTGAGCTCTCGGAGCTCCTATAATTCACCCCTCCACTTT.

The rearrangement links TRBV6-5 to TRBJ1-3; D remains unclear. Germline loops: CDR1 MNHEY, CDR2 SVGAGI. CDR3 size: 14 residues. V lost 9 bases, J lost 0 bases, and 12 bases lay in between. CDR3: CASLESLSGNTIYF. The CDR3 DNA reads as TGTGCCAGTTTGGAGAGCCTCTCTGGAAACACCATATATTTT.

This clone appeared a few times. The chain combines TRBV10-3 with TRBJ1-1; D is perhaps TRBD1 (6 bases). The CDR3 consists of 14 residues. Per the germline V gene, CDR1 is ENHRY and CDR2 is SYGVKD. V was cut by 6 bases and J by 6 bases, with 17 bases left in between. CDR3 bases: TGTGCCATCAGGGGGGGGACAAACAAACCTGAAGCTTTCTTT. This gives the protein CAIRGGTNKPEAFF.

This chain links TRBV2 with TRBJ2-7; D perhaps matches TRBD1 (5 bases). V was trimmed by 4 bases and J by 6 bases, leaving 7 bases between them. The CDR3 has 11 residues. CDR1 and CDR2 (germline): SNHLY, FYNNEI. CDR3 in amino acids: CASSGDSEQYF. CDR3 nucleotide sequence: TGTGCCAGCAGTGGAGACAGCGAGCAGTACTTC. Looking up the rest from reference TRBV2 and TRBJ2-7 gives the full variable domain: EPEVTQTPSHQVTQMGQEVILRCVPISNHLYFYWYRQILGQKVEFLVSFYNNEISEKSEIFDDQFSVERPDGSNFTLKIRSTKLEDSAMYFCASSGDSEQYFGPGTRLTVT.

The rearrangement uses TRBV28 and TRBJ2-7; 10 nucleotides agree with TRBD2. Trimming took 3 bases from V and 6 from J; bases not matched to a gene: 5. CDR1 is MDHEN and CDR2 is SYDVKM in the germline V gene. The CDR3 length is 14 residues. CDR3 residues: CASSLGLAGVEQYF. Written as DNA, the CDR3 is TGTGCCAGCAGTTTGGGTCTAGCGGGAGTCGAGCAGTACTTC. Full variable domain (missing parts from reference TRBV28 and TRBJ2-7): DVKVTQSSRYLVKRTGEKVFLECVQDMDHENMFWYRQDPGLGLRLIYFSYDVKMKEKGDIPEGYSVSREKKERFSLILESASTNQTSMYLCASSLGLAGVEQYFGPGTRLTVT.

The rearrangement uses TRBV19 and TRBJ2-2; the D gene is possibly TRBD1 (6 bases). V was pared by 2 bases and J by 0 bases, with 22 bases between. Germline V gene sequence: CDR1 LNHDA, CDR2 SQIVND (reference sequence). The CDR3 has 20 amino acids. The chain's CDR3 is CASSIIPNGVGHPNTGELFF. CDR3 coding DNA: TGTGCCAGTAGTATAATCCCCAATGGCGTGGGACACCCGAACACCGGGGAGCTGTTTTTT.

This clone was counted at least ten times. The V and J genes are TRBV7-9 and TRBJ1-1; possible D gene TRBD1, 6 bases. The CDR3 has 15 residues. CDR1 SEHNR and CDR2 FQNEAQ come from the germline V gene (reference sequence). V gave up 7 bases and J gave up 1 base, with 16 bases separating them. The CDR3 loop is CASTTSGGRNTEAFF. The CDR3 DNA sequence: TGTGCCAGCACCACGTCGGGGGGGCGGAACACTGAAGCTTTCTTT.

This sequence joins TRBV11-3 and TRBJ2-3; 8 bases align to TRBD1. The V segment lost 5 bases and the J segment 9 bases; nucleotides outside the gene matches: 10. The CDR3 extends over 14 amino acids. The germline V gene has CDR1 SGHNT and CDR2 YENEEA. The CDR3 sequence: CASSLAGGPGTQYF. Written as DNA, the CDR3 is TGTGCCAGCAGCCTCGCAGGGGGCCCAGGGACGCAGTATTTT. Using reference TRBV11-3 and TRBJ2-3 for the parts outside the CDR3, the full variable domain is EAGVVQSPRYKIIEKKQPVAFWCNPISGHNTLYWYLQNLGQGPELLIRYENEEAVDDSQLPKDRFSAERLKGVDSTLKIQPAELGDSAVYLCASSLAGGPGTQYFGPGTRLTVL.

The CDR3 protein is CATNTGENSPLHF. CDR3 coding DNA: TGTGCCACCAATACAGGGGAAAATTCACCCCTCCACTTT. The V call is TRBV2, the J call TRBJ1-6; 7 nucleotides align to TRBD1. There are 13 residues in the CDR3. The V segment lost 10 bases and the J segment 7 bases; nucleotides outside the gene matches: 7. Per the germline V gene, CDR1 is SNHLY and CDR2 is FYNNEI. The full variable domain, in which reference TRBV2 and TRBJ1-6 provide the parts outside the CDR3, is EPEVTQTPSHQVTQMGQEVILRCVPISNHLYFYWYRQILGQKVEFLVSFYNNEISEKSEIFDDQFSVERPDGSNFTLKIRSTKLEDSAMYFCATNTGENSPLHFGNGTRLTVT.

The CDR3 here is CASRPGQGLSAFF. In DNA, the CDR3 is TGTGCCAGCAGACCGGGACAGGGGTTATCAGCTTTCTTT. The gene calls are TRBV27 and TRBJ1-1; 10 nucleotides agree with TRBD1. Germline lookup yields CDR1 MNHEY and CDR2 SMNVEV (reference sequence). After removal of 6 bases from V and 10 bases from J, the junction contained 8 bases not matched to a gene. CDR3 size: 13 residues.

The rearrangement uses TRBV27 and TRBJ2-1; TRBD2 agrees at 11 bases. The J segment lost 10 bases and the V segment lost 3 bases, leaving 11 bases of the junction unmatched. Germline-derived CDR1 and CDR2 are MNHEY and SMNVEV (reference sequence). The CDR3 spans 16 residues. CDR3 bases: TGTGCCAGCAGTTTCCGTACTAGCGGGAGATCAAGAGAGCAGTTCTTC. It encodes CASSFRTSGRSREQFF.

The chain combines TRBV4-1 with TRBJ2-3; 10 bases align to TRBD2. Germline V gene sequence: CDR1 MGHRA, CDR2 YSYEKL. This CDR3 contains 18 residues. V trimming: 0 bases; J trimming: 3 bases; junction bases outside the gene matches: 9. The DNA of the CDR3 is TGCGCCAGCAGCCAAGATCCCCCTACTAGCGGGACGACAGATACGCAGTATTTT. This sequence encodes CASSQDPPTSGTTDTQYF.

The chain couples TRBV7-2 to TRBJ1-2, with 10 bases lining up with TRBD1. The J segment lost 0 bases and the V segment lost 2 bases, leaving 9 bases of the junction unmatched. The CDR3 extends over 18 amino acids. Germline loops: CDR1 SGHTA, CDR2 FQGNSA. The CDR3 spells CASSLSGTGDLANYGYTF. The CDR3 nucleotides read TGTGCCAGCAGCTTATCCGGGACAGGGGATTTAGCTAACTATGGCTACACCTTC.

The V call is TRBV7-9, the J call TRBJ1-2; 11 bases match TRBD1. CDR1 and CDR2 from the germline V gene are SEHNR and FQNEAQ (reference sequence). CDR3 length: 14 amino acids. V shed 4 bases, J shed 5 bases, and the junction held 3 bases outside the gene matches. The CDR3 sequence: CASSYGQGAYGYTF. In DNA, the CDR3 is TGTGCCAGCAGCTATGGACAGGGGGCTTATGGCTACACCTTC.

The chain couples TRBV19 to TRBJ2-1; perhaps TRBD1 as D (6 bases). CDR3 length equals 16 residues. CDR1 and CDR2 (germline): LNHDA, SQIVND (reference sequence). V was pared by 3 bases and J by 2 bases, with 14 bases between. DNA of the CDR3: TGTGCCAGTAGTATCTATCAAGGGGGACCCTACAATGAGCAGTTCTTC. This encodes CASSIYQGGPYNEQFF.

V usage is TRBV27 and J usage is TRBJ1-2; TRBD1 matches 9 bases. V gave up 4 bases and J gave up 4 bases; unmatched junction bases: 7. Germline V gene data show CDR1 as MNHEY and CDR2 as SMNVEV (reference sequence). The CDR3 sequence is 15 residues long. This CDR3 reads CASSSGTGWGYGYTF. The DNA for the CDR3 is TGTGCCAGCAGTTCCGGGACAGGGTGGGGCTATGGCTACACCTTC.